The entry below gives a single TCR beta chain sequence along with its context. The source of the sample is a study of blood T cell repertoires in COVID-19. Overall study context: COVID-19 samples from acute and convalescent phases originated in the United States, Italy and Spain.

Authors' analysis steps: The assay estimated nucleated cells by amplifying reference gene primers. Libraries were prepared by immunoSEQ multiplex PCR; TCRdb keeps only in-frame clonotypes and omits some of them. Clonal size and the V and J genes are those of that table, whereas D and trimming came from the DNA. The sample lists 200,000 to 300,000 clones, under 90% occurring once. CDR1 and CDR2 from the germline V gene are SGHRS and YFSETQ. After removal of 2 bases from V and 0 bases from J, the junction contained 9 bases not matched to a gene. This CDR3 contains 18 residues. Sequencing used peripheral blood. The rearrangement joins TRBV5-1 to TRBJ2-7, with 12 bases identical to TRBD2. The TCR sequence derives from a human donor in a cohort sampled during active COVID-19. CDR3 DNA: TGCGCCAGCAGCTTTGGACTAGCGGGATTCTCAAACTCCTACGAGCAGTACTTC. It translates to CASSFGLAGFSNSYEQYF. Full variable domain (missing parts from reference TRBV5-1 and TRBJ2-7): KAGVTQTPRYLIKTRGQQVTLSCSPISGHRSVSWYQQTPGQGLQFLFEYFSETQRNKGNFPGRFSGRQFSNSRSEMNVSTLELGDSALYLCASSFGLAGFSNSYEQYFGPGTRLTVT.